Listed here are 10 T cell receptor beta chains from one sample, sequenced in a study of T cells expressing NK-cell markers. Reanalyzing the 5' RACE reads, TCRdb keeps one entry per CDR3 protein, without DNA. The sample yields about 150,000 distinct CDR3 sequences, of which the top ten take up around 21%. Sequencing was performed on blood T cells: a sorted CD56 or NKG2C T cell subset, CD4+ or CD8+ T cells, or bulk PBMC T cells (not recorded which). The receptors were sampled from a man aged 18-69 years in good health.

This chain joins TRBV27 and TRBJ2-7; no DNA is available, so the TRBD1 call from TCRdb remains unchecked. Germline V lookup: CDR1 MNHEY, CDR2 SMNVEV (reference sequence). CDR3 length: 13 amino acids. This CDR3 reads CASSLFQGAEQYF.

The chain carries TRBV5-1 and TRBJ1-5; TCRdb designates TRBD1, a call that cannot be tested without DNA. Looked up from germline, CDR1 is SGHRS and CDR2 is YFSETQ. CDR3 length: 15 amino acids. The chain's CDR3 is CAGHRGAYSNQPQHF.

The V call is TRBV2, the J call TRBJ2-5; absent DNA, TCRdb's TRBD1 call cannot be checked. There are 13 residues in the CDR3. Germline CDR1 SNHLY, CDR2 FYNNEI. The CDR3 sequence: CASGGWGPETQYF. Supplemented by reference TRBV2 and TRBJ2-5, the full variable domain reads EPEVTQTPSHQVTQMGQEVILRCVPISNHLYFYWYRQILGQKVEFLVSFYNNEISEKSEIFDDQFSVERPDGSNFTLKIRSTKLEDSAMYFCASGGWGPETQYFGPGTRLLVL.

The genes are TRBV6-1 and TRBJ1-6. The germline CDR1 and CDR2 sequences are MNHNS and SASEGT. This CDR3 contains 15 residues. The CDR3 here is CASSEAMGDNSPLHF.

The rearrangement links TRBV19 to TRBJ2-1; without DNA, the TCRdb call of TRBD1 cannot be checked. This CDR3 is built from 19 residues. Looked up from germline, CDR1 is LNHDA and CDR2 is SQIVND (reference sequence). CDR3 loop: CASSILRDRMTVAYNEQFF.

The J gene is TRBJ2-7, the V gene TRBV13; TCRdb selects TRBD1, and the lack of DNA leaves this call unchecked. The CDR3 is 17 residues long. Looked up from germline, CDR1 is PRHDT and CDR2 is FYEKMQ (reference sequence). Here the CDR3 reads CASSTKTGESPRYEQYF.

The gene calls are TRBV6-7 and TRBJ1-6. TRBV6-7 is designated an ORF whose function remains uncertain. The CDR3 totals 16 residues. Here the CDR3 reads CASSYSRGYRNSPLHF.

This CDR3 is CASSIDGTRTYEQYF. The chain links TRBV19 to TRBJ2-7; TCRdb designates TRBD1, a call that cannot be tested without DNA. The length of the CDR3 is 15 residues. Germline loops: CDR1 LNHDA, CDR2 SQIVND (reference sequence).

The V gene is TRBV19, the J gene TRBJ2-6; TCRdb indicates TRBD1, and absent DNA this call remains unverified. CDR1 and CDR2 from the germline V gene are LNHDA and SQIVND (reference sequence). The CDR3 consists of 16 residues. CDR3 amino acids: CASSTPSVSGANVLTF.

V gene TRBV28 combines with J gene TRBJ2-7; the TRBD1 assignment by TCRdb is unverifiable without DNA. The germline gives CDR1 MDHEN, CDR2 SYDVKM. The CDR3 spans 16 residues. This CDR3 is CASSLGRDRGPYEQYF.